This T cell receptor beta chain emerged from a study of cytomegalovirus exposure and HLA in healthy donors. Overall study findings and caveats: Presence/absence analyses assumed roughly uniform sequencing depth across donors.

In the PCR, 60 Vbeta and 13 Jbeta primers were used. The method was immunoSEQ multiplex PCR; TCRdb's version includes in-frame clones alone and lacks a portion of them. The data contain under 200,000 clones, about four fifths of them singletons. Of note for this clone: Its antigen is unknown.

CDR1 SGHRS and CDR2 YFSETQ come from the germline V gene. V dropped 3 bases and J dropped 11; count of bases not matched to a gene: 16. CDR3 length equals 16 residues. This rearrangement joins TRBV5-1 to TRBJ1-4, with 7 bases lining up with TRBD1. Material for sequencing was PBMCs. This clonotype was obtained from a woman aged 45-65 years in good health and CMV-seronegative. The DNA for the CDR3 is TGCGCCAGCAGCTCCGTAGGGGGCGCAGAAAGCCGGAAACTGTTTTTT. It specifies CASSSVGGAESRKLFF.